The T cell receptor (beta chain) described here comes from a study of blood T cell repertoires in COVID-19. Sequencing was performed with immunoSEQ multiplex PCR; in TCRdb, only in-frame clones are kept and a portion is missing. This table holds around 50,000 clones, more than 70% found once. Germline V CDR1 and CDR2: SGDLS, YYNGEE. Losses at the gene ends were 3 bases for V and 3 bases for J; bases not matched to a gene: 2. This CDR3 has 15 residues. This sequence joins TRBV9 and TRBJ2-1, with TRBD2 identical over 11 bases. The receptor was isolated from an older woman with acute or convalescent COVID-19. The sample consisted of peripheral blood. The CDR3 is CASSAGTSGYNEQFF. The CDR3 coding sequence is TGTGCCAGCAGCGCGGGGACTAGCGGCTACAATGAGCAGTTCTTC.